These 19 T cell receptor beta chains originate from one sample sequenced in a study of glioma-infiltrating T cells after dendritic cell vaccination. This table comes from immunoSEQ multiplex PCR, and its TCRdb copy is limited to in-frame clones, with some not included. Of approximately 99,000 clones in the sample, 75% to 90% are singletons; the top ten hold approximately 5.4%. Stated time point: after dendritic cell vaccination, including at tumor progression/relapse. The specimen comprised blood, sampled after dendritic cell vaccination. The receptors originated from a human donor with glioblastoma.

This sequence joins TRBV5-1 and TRBJ1-3; 7 bases are shared with TRBD1. CDR3 length equals 14 residues. The ends lost 4 bases at V and 2 bases at J; junction bases unmatched: 3. Germline lookup yields CDR1 SGHRS and CDR2 YFSETQ. CDR3 sequence reads: CASSQTGAGNTIYF. The CDR3 nucleotides are TGCGCCAGCAGCCAAACAGGGGCTGGAAACACCATATATTTT.

The DNA of the CDR3 is TGCGCCAGCAGCTTGGAAGGAGGACACTATGGCTACACCTTC. As protein: CASSLEGGHYGYTF. V gene TRBV5-1 combines with J gene TRBJ1-2; D not resolved. The CDR3 sequence is 14 residues long. The germline V gene has CDR1 SGHRS and CDR2 YFSETQ. V was cut by 0 bases and J by 3 bases, with 9 bases left in between.

This chain links TRBV5-1 with TRBJ2-7; D ambiguous. Trimming cost V 3 bases and J 3 bases, with 4 bases left between them. CDR3 length equals 11 residues. CDR1 SGHRS and CDR2 YFSETQ come from the germline V gene. The CDR3 protein is CASSSHYEQYF. The CDR3 DNA reads as TGCGCCAGCAGCTCACACTACGAGCAGTACTTC.

The chain recombines TRBV5-4 with TRBJ1-2, with D perhaps matching TRBD1 (5 bases). V dropped 4 bases and J dropped 0 bases, with 10 bases sitting between them. The CDR3 is 14 residues long. Germline V gene sequence: CDR1 SGHNT, CDR2 YYREEE (reference sequence). The CDR3 bases are TGTGCCAGCAGCCAGGGCGTTACTAACTATGGCTACACCTTC. Translated, it gives CASSQGVTNYGYTF.

This sequence joins TRBV28 and TRBJ2-6; D might be TRBD1 (6 bases). Germline V lookup: CDR1 MDHEN, CDR2 SYDVKM. The CDR3 is 19 residues long. With 3 bases removed from V and 1 base from J, the gap between germline ends came to 19 bases. The CDR3, as DNA: TGTGCCAGCAGTTTCCCCCCGACAGGTTCTGCATCTGGGGCCAACGTCCTGACTTTC. Translated: CASSFPPTGSASGANVLTF.

The chain employs TRBV6-5 and TRBJ2-1; D call uncertain. CDR3 length: 13 amino acids. The germline V and J ends were trimmed by 6 bases and 9 bases, with 15 bases remaining between them. Germline assignment: CDR1 MNHEY and CDR2 SVGAGI. CDR3 sequence: CASSRRLRFEQFF. The CDR3 DNA reads as TGTGCCAGCAGCCGCAGGCTTAGATTTGAGCAGTTCTTC.

The chain uses TRBV25-1 and TRBJ2-3; 8 bases map to TRBD1. The CDR3 runs to 15 residues. From germline, CDR1 is MGHDK and CDR2 SYGVNS. Trimming at V came to 1 base and at J to 6 bases, leaving 6 bases not matched to a gene. DNA for the CDR3: TGTGCCAGCAGTGAATTGTCCAGGGACAGGGATACGCAGTATTTT. Translated, it gives CASSELSRDRDTQYF.

The V gene is TRBV28, the J gene TRBJ2-3; 7 bases map to TRBD2. J was trimmed by 2 bases and V by 2 bases; bases with no gene match: 4. The CDR3 length is 15 residues. CDR1 and CDR2 (germline): MDHEN, SYDVKM. CDR3 nucleotides: TGTGCCAGCAGTTTAACTAGCGATTCCACAGATACGCAGTATTTT. Protein product: CASSLTSDSTDTQYF.

This rearrangement joins TRBV5-1 to TRBJ1-1; possibly TRBD1 for D (6 bases). Germline lookup yields CDR1 SGHRS and CDR2 YFSETQ. This CDR3 is 18 amino acids long. V shed 5 bases and J shed 3 bases, with 26 bases lying between them. The CDR3 spells CASSKVNLQGRIDTEAFF. Written as DNA, the CDR3 is TGCGCCAGCAGTAAAGTGAACCTACAGGGAAGGATAGACACTGAAGCTTTCTTT.

This clone was seen more than once but under ten times. The chain links TRBV5-1 to TRBJ2-7, with D possibly matching TRBD1 (8 bases). Germline loops: CDR1 SGHRS, CDR2 YFSETQ. The CDR3 spans 15 residues. Between the trimmed V and J ends, which lost 2 bases and 4 bases, there was a span of 16 bases. Here the CDR3 DNA reads TGCGCCAGCAGCTTACAAAACAGGGGGGGGTACGAGCAGTACTTC. Its translation: CASSLQNRGGYEQYF.

The chain uses TRBV2 and TRBJ2-1, with TRBD2 matching over 10 bases. From germline, CDR1 is SNHLY and CDR2 FYNNEI. The CDR3 consists of 14 residues. The J segment lost 4 bases and the V segment lost 5 bases, leaving 2 bases of the junction unmatched. CDR3 DNA: TGTGCCAGCAGTAGCGGGGGGGGATACAATGAGCAGTTCTTC. Residues: CASSSGGGYNEQFF.

The chain has TRBV6-6 and TRBJ2-7; tentatively, D is TRBD1 (7 bases). Germline loops: CDR1 MNHNY, CDR2 SVGAGI (reference sequence). The CDR3 sequence is 15 residues long. V gave up 7 bases and J gave up 1 base, with 17 bases separating them. The CDR3 bases are TGTGCCAGCAAGTTATGGAGGGGACAGTCCTACGAGCAGTACTTC. Its protein product is CASKLWRGQSYEQYF.

The chain links TRBV9 to TRBJ1-2, with 7 bases fitting TRBD1. Losses at the gene ends were 2 bases for V and 1 base for J; bases not matched to a gene: 5. This CDR3 contains 15 residues. Looked up from germline, CDR1 is SGDLS and CDR2 is YYNGEE. The CDR3 DNA reads as TGTGCCAGCAGCGTCCGACAGGGAGATAACTATGGCTACACCTTC. Encoded protein: CASSVRQGDNYGYTF.

V usage is TRBV9 and J usage is TRBJ2-3; D remains ambiguous. Germline loops: CDR1 SGDLS, CDR2 YYNGEE. The germline V and J ends were trimmed by 5 bases and 2 bases, with 9 bases remaining between them. The CDR3 has 13 residues. CDR3: CASSLSLTDTQYF. The CDR3 coding sequence is TGTGCCAGCAGTCTAAGCCTCACAGATACGCAGTATTTT.

This clone was counted once. The genes are TRBV5-4 and TRBJ2-5; 15 nucleotides line up with TRBD2. The CDR3 extends over 18 amino acids. The V gene end was trimmed by 3 bases and the J gene end by 4 bases; junction bases not matched to a gene: 10. Germline CDR1 reads SGHNT; CDR2 reads YYREEE (reference sequence). The DNA for the CDR3 is TGTGCCAGCAGCTATCCGGGACTAGCGGGAGGAGGGGTAGAGACCCAGTACTTC. Translated, it gives CASSYPGLAGGGVETQYF. Full variable domain (missing parts from reference TRBV5-4 and TRBJ2-5): ETGVTQSPTHLIKTRGQQVTLRCSSQSGHNTVSWYQQALGQGPQFIFQYYREEENGRGNFPPRFSGLQFPNYSSELNVNALELDDSALYLCASSYPGLAGGGVETQYFGPGTRLLVL.

The J gene is TRBJ2-5, the V gene TRBV6-1; 7 nucleotides match TRBD2. The J call may be faulty, since TRBJ2-7 better matches the DNA end. Germline lookup yields CDR1 MNHNS and CDR2 SASEGT. The CDR3 covers 15 residues. The CDR3 DNA reads TGTGCCAGCTGGGCGGGGGACTCCAGCTCCTACGAGCAGTACTTC. It is translated as CASWAGDSSSYEQYF.

The chain joins TRBV10-3 to TRBJ2-7, with a possible D match to TRBD2 (6 bases). Germline V gene lookup returns CDR1 ENHRY and CDR2 SYGVKD. Trimming left V 10 bases short and J 3 bases short, with 13 bases between. CDR3 length equals 12 residues. CDR3 amino acids: CAKKMEGYEQYF. CDR3 coding DNA: TGTGCCAAGAAGATGGAGGGCTACGAGCAGTACTTC.

V usage is TRBV5-4 and J usage is TRBJ2-1; 13 bases fit TRBD2. With V trimmed by 2 bases and J by 9 bases, 8 bases remained unmatched. This CDR3 has 16 residues. Germline CDR1 SGHNT, CDR2 YYREEE (reference sequence). The CDR3 DNA is TGTGCCAGCAGCTTTATACTAGCGGGAGGGCCCGTTGAGCAGTTCTTC. The encoded protein is CASSFILAGGPVEQFF. Full variable domain (remainder filled in from reference TRBV5-4 and TRBJ2-1): ETGVTQSPTHLIKTRGQQVTLRCSSQSGHNTVSWYQQALGQGPQFIFQYYREEENGRGNFPPRFSGLQFPNYSSELNVNALELDDSALYLCASSFILAGGPVEQFFGPGTRLTVL.

This clone has only a few counts. The chain is built from TRBV28 and TRBJ2-5; D might be TRBD1 (6 bases). Germline assignment: CDR1 MDHEN and CDR2 SYDVKM. This CDR3 spans 14 amino acids. Trimming removed 1 base at V and 1 base at J, with 7 bases between. Here the CDR3 DNA reads TGTGCCAGCAGTTTATTCAGGGGCCAAGAGACCCAGTACTTC. Protein sequence: CASSLFRGQETQYF.